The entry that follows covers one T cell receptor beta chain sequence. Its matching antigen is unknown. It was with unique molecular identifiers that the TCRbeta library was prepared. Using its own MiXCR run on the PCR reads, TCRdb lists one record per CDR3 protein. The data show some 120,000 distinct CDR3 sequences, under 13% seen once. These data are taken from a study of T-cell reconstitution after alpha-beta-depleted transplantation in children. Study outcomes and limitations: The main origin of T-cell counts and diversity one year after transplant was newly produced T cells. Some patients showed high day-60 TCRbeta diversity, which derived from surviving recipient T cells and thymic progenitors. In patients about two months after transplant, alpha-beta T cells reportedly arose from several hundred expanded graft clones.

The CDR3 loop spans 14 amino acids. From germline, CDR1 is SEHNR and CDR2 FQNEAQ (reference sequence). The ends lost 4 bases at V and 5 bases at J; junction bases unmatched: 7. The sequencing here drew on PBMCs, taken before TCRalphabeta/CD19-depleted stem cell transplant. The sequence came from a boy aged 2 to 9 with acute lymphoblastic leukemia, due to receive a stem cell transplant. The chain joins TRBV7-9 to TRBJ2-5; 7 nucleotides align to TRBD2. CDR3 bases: TGTGCCAGCAGCTACCAAGCGGGAACTGAGACCCAGTACTTC. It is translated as CASSYQAGTETQYF.